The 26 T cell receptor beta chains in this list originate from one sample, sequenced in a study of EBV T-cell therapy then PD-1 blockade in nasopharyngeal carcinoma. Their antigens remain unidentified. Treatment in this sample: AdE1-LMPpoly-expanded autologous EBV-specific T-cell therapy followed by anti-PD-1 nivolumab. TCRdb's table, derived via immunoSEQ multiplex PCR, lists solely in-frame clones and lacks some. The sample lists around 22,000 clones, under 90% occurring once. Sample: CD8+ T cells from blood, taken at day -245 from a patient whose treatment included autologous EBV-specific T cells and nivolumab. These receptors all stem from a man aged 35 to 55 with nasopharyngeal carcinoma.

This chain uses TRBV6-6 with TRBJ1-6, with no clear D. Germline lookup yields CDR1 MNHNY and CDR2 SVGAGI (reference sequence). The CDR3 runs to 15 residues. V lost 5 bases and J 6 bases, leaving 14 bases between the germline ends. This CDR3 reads CASSPTTLPNSPLHF. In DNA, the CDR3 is TGTGCCAGCAGTCCCACCACGCTCCCTAATTCACCCCTCCACTTT.

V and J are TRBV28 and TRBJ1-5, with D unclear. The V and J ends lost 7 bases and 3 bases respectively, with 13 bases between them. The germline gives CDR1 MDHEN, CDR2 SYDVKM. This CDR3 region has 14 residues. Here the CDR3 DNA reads TGTGCCAGCAACTTGGGAGGACTCAATCAGCCCCAGCATTTT. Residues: CASNLGGLNQPQHF.

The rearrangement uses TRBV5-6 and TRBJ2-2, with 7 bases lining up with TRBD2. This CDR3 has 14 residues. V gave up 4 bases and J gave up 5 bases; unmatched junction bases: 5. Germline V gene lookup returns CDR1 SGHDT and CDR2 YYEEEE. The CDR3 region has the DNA TGTGCCAGCAGCCTGGGGGGGAGGACCGGGGAGCTGTTTTTT. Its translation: CASSLGGRTGELFF.

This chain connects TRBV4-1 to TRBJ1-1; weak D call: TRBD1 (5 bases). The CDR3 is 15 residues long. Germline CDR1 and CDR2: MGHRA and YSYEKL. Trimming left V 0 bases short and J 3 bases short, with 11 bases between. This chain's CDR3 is CASSQDSGRDTEAFF. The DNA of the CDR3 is TGCGCCAGCAGCCAAGATTCAGGGCGCGACACTGAAGCTTTCTTT.

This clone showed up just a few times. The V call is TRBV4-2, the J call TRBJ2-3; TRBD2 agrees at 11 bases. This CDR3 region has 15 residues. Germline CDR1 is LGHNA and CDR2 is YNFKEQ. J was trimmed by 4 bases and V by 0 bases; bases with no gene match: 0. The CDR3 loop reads CASSQDSGGADTQYF. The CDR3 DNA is TGTGCCAGCAGCCAAGATAGCGGGGGGGCAGATACGCAGTATTTT.

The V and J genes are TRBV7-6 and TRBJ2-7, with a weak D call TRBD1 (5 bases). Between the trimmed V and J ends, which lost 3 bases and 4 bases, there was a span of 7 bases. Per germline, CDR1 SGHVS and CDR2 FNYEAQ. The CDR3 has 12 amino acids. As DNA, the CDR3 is TGTGCCAGCAGCTTCGACAGTTACGAGCAGTACTTC. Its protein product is CASSFDSYEQYF. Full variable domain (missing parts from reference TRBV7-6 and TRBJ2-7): GAGVSQSPRYKVTKRGQDVALRCDPISGHVSLYWYRQALGQGPEFLTYFNYEAQQDKSGLPNDRFSAERPEGSISTLTIQRTEQRDSAMYRCASSFDSYEQYFGPGTRLTVT.

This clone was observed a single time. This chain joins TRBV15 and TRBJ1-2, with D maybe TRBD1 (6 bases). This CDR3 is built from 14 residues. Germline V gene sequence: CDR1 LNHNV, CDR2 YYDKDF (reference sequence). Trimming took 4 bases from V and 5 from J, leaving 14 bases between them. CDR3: CATSTKDRGYGYTF. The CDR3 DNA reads TGTGCCACCAGCACAAAGGACAGAGGGTATGGCTACACCTTC.

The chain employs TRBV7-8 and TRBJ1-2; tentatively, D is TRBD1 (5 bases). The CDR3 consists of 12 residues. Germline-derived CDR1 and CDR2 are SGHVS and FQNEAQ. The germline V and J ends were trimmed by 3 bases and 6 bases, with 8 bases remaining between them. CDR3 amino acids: CASSFGGDGYTF. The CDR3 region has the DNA TGTGCCAGCAGCTTTGGAGGGGATGGCTACACCTTC.

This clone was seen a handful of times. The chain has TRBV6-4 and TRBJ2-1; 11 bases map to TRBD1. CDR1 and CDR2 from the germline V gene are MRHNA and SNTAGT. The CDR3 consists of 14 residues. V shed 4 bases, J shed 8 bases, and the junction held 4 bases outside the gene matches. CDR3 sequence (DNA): TGTGCCAGCAGTGCGGGACAGGGGGGCGATGAGCAGTTCTTC. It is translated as CASSAGQGGDEQFF.

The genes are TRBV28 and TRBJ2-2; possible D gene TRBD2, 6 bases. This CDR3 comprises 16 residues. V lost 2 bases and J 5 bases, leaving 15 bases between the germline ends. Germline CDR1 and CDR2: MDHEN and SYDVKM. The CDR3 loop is CASSLRAGPWTGELFF. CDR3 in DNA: TGTGCCAGCAGTTTAAGGGCGGGGCCTTGGACCGGGGAGCTGTTTTTT.

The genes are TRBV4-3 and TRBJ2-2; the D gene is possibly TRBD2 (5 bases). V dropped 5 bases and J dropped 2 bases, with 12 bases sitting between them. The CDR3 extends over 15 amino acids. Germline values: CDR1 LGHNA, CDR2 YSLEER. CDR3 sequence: CASSSGIFNTGELFF. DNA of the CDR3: TGCGCCAGCAGCTCGGGGATCTTCAACACCGGGGAGCTGTTTTTT.

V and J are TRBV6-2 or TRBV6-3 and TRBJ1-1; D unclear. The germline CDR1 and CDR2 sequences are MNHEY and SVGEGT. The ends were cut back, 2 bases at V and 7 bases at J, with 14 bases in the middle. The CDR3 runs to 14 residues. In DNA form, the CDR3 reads TGTGCCAGCAGTTACCCTCACCCCGACGGTGAAGCTTTCTTT. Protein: CASSYPHPDGEAFF.

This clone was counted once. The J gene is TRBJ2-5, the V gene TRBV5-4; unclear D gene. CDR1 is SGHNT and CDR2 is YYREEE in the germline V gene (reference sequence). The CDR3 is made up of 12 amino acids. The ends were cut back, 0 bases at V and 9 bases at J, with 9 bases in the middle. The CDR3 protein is CASSLVLAAQYF. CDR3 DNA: TGTGCCAGCAGCTTGGTACTGGCGGCCCAGTACTTC.

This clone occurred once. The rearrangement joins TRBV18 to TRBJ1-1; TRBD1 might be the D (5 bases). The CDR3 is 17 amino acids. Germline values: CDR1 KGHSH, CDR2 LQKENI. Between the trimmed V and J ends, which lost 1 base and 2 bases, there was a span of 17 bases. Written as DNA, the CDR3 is TGTGCCAGCTCACCACGACGGCAGGGAGACTTTAACACTGAAGCTTTCTTT. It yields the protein CASSPRRQGDFNTEAFF.

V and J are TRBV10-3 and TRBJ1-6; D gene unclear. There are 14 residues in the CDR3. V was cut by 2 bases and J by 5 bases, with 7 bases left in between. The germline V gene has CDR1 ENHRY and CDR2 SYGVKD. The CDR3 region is CAISEPGNNSPLHF. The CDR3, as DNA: TGTGCCATCAGTGAGCCGGGGAATAATTCACCCCTCCACTTT.

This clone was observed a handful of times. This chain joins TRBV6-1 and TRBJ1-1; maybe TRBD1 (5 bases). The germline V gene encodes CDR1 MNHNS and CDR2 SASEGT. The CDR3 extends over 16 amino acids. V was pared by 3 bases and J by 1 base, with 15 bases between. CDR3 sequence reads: CASSESVGTGNTEAFF. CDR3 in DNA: TGTGCCAGCAGTGAGTCAGTGGGGACCGGGAACACTGAAGCTTTCTTT.

The CDR3 region is CASSKGSGYTF. CDR3 coding DNA: TGTGCCAGCAGTAAGGGCTCTGGCTACACCTTC. V and J are TRBV27 and TRBJ1-2; no firm D call. This CDR3 comprises 11 residues. Trimming removed 5 bases from V and 7 bases from J, with 8 bases in between. Per the germline V gene, CDR1 is MNHEY and CDR2 is SMNVEV (reference sequence).

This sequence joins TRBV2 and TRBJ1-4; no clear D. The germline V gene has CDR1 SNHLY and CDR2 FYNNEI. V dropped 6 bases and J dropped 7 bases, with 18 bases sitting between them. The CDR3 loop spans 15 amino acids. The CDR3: CASSLRLHPLEKLFF. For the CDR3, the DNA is TGTGCCAGCAGCCTGCGGCTACACCCACTTGAAAAACTGTTTTTT. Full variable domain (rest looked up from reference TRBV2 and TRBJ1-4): EPEVTQTPSHQVTQMGQEVILRCVPISNHLYFYWYRQILGQKVEFLVSFYNNEISEKSEIFDDQFSVERPDGSNFTLKIRSTKLEDSAMYFCASSLRLHPLEKLFFGSGTQLSVL.

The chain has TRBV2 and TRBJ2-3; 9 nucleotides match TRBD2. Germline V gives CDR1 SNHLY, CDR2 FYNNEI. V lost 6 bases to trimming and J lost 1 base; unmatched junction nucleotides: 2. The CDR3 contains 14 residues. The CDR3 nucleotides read TGTGCCAGCAGCTGGACTAGCGGCACAGATACGCAGTATTTT. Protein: CASSWTSGTDTQYF.

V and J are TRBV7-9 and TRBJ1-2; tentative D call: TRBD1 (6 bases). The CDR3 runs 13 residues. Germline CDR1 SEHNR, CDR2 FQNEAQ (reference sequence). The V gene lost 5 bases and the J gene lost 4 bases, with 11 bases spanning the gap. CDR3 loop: CASSPTGPYGYTF. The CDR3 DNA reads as TGTGCCAGCAGCCCTACAGGGCCCTATGGCTACACCTTC.

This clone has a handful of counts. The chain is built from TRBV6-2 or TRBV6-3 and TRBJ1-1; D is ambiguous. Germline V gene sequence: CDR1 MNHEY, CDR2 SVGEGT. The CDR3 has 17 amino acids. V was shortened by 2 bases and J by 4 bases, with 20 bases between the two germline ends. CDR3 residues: CASSYQTDGVDSTEAFF. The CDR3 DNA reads TGTGCCAGCAGTTACCAAACCGATGGGGTGGATAGCACTGAAGCTTTCTTT.

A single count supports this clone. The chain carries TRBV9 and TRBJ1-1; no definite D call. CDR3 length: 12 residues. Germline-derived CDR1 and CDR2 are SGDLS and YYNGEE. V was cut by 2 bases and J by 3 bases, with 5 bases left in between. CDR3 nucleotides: TGTGCCAGCAGCGTTATGGACACTGAAGCTTTCTTT. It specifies CASSVMDTEAFF. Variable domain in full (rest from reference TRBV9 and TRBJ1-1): DSGVTQTPKHLITATGQRVTLRCSPRSGDLSVYWYQQSLDQGLQFLIQYYNGEERAKGNILERFSAQQFPDLHSELNLSSLELGDSALYFCASSVMDTEAFFGQGTRLTVV.

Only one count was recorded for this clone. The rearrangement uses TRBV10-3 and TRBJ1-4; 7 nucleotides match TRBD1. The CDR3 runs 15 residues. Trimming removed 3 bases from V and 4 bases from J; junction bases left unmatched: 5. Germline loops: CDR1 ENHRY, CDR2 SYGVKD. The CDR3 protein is CAISDPGQFNEKLFF. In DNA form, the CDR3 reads TGTGCCATCAGTGACCCGGGACAGTTTAATGAAAAACTGTTTTTT.

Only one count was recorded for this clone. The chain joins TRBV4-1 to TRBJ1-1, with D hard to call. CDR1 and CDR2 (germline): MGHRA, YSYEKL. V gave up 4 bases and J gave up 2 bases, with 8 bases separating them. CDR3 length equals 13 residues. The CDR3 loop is CASSLALNTEAFF. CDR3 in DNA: TGCGCCAGCAGCCTGGCCCTAAACACTGAAGCTTTCTTT.

The CDR3 nucleotides read TGTGCCAGCAGTCCCCCGGGACTAGCGCGCACCGGGGAGCTGTTTTTT. Protein sequence: CASSPPGLARTGELFF. The rearrangement uses TRBV28 and TRBJ2-2, with 10 nucleotides matching TRBD2. The CDR3 totals 16 residues. CDR1 and CDR2 (germline): MDHEN, SYDVKM. V lost 5 bases and J lost 4; bases outside the gene matches: 7.

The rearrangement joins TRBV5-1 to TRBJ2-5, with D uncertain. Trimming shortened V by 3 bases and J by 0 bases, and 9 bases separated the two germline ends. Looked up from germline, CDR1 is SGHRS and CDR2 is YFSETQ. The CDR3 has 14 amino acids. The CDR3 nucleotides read TGCGCCAGCAGCTCGACCACAAACCAAGAGACCCAGTACTTC. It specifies CASSSTTNQETQYF. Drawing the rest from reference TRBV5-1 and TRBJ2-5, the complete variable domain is KAGVTQTPRYLIKTRGQQVTLSCSPISGHRSVSWYQQTPGQGLQFLFEYFSETQRNKGNFPGRFSGRQFSNSRSEMNVSTLELGDSALYLCASSSTTNQETQYFGPGTRLLVL.